The 30 T cell receptor beta chains listed next were all sequenced from one sample in a study. Treg sorting used a CD4+CD25+CD127-/low gate. TCRdb processed the 5' RACE reads anew with MiXCR; each CDR3 protein has one entry. Of 9,500 to 15,000 distinct CDR3 sequences in the sample, about 53% were seen once. The sample consisted of tumor-infiltrating Tregs sorted from the breast tumor. The receptors were gathered from a female donor with breast cancer.

This sequence joins TRBV6-6 and TRBJ2-1, with 11 bases lining up with TRBD2. The V gene end was trimmed by 7 bases and the J gene end by 4 bases; junction bases not matched to a gene: 6. The germline gives CDR1 MNHNY, CDR2 SVGAGI (reference sequence). The CDR3 is 15 amino acids. The CDR3 is CASTWGLAAYNEQFF. For the CDR3, the DNA is TGTGCCAGCACTTGGGGACTAGCGGCTTACAATGAGCAGTTCTTC.

The V call is TRBV7-9, the J call TRBJ2-7; TRBD2 aligns across 8 bases. V dropped 2 bases and J dropped 5; count of bases not matched to a gene: 2. This CDR3 has 13 amino acids. The germline V gene has CDR1 SEHNR and CDR2 FQNEAQ (reference sequence). The CDR3 nucleotides are TGTGCCAGCAGCTTACCAGCGGGAGACGAGCAGTACTTC. Protein sequence: CASSLPAGDEQYF.

This clonotype was counted only a few times. J is TRBJ1-2 and V is TRBV7-9, with a tentative D call TRBD1 (6 bases). The CDR3 spans 13 residues. V lost 4 bases to trimming and J lost 7 bases, with 13 bases between them. The germline CDR1 and CDR2 sequences are SEHNR and FQNEAQ (reference sequence). The CDR3 loop is CASSSSGGGGYTF. Written as DNA, the CDR3 is TGTGCCAGCAGCTCGTCGGGGGGCGGTGGCTACACCTTC.

The V and J genes are TRBV4-3 and TRBJ1-2, with D perhaps TRBD1 (5 bases). This CDR3 contains 15 residues. Germline V gene data show CDR1 as LGHNA and CDR2 as YSLEER. V was shortened by 1 base and J by 1 base, with 10 bases between the two germline ends. The CDR3 is CASSQVGADNYGYTF. For the CDR3, the DNA is TGCGCCAGCAGCCAAGTAGGGGCAGATAACTATGGCTACACCTTC.

The CDR3 loop is CASSHGGSNTEAFF. CDR3 in DNA: TGCGCCAGCAGCCACGGGGGCTCGAACACTGAAGCTTTCTTT. The V call is TRBV4-3, the J call TRBJ1-1; tentative D call: TRBD1 (6 bases). CDR1 is LGHNA and CDR2 is YSLEER in the germline V gene. Trimming removed 3 bases at V and 1 base at J, with 9 bases between. The CDR3 runs to 14 residues.

This chain joins TRBV12-5 and TRBJ2-1; 11 positions match TRBD2. Trimming removed 6 bases from V and 10 bases from J; junction bases left unmatched: 20. The CDR3 has 18 residues. Germline values: CDR1 LGHNT, CDR2 FRNRAP. In DNA, the CDR3 is TGTGCTAGTGGAAGCCAGACTAGCGGGACTTATGTATCCGTCGAGCAGTTCTTC. Protein product: CASGSQTSGTYVSVEQFF.

This sequence joins TRBV12-3 or TRBV12-4 and TRBJ1-5, with unresolved D. V lost 3 bases and J lost 6, with 3 bases in between. The CDR3 runs to 11 residues. The DNA of the CDR3 is TGTGCCAGCAGTTTTGGTCAGCCCCAGCATTTT. Protein sequence: CASSFGQPQHF.

This chain links TRBV5-6 with TRBJ2-3; the D call may be TRBD1 or TRBD2 (5 bases each). CDR1 is SGHDT, CDR2 YYEEEE, per germline. The CDR3 totals 15 residues. Trimming removed 3 bases at V and 6 bases at J, with 17 bases between. This CDR3 reads CASSWTRDDADTQYF. CDR3 coding DNA: TGTGCCAGCAGCTGGACCCGGGACGATGCGGATACGCAGTATTTT.

This clonotype turned up a few times. The rearrangement joins TRBV20-1 to TRBJ2-7, with TRBD2 matching over 10 bases. V was pared by 5 bases and J by 0 bases, with 13 bases of the junction left unmatched. The germline CDR1 and CDR2 sequences are DFQATT and SNEGSKA (reference sequence). The CDR3 is 17 residues long. The CDR3 spells CSAPPSGSYWSSYEQYV. The CDR3 DNA is TGCAGTGCTCCCCCTAGCGGGAGTTACTGGAGCTCCTACGAGCAGTACGTC.

This chain links TRBV20-1 with TRBJ1-1, with D hard to call. Germline V gene lookup returns CDR1 DFQATT and CDR2 SNEGSKA (reference sequence). Trimming removed 4 bases at V and 2 bases at J, with 5 bases between. The CDR3 extends over 11 amino acids. In DNA form, the CDR3 reads TGCAGTGCTATTTTAAACACTGAAGCTTTCTTT. Residues: CSAILNTEAFF.

V gene TRBV7-9 combines with J gene TRBJ1-2; 7 positions agree with TRBD1. With V trimmed by 10 bases and J by 2 bases, 10 bases remained unmatched. Germline assignment: CDR1 SEHNR and CDR2 FQNEAQ (reference sequence). The CDR3 has 14 residues. The CDR3, as DNA: TGTGCCACCAGATCCCCGACAGGGAACTATGGCTACACCTTC. Translated, it gives CATRSPTGNYGYTF. Together with reference TRBV7-9 and TRBJ1-2, the CDR3 gives the full variable domain: DTGVSQNPRHKITKRGQNVTFRCDPISEHNRLYWYRQTLGQGPEFLTYFQNEAQLEKSRLLSDRFSAERPKGSFSTLEIQRTEQGDSAMYLCATRSPTGNYGYTFGSGTRLTVV.

This clonotype was seen more than once but under ten times. This chain joins TRBV4-3 and TRBJ2-2; no firm D call. Deletions cut 0 bases from V and 7 bases from J, with 12 bases between. Germline CDR1 is LGHNA and CDR2 is YSLEER. The length of the CDR3 is 15 residues. This CDR3 is CASSQDSTTIGELFF. CDR3 nucleotides: TGCGCCAGCAGCCAAGACTCCACAACAATCGGGGAGCTGTTTTTT.

This clonotype has just a few counts. The V and J genes are TRBV6-5 and TRBJ2-6; no clear D gene. The V gene lost 6 bases and the J gene lost 0 bases, with 6 bases spanning the gap. Germline values: CDR1 MNHEY, CDR2 SVGAGI. The CDR3 has 14 residues. The CDR3 here is CASSQDSGANVLTF. CDR3 bases: TGTGCCAGCAGCCAGGACTCTGGGGCCAACGTCCTGACTTTC.

This rearrangement joins TRBV15 to TRBJ2-5; no reliable D call. The CDR3 has 14 residues. Looked up from germline, CDR1 is LNHNV and CDR2 is YYDKDF (reference sequence). V gave up 6 bases and J gave up 4 bases, with 15 bases separating them. CDR3 sequence reads: CATRRIRSAETQYF. The CDR3 DNA reads as TGTGCCACCAGGAGAATACGTTCCGCAGAGACCCAGTACTTC. Together with reference TRBV15 and TRBJ2-5, the CDR3 gives the full variable domain: DAMVIQNPRYQVTQFGKPVTLSCSQTLNHNVMYWYQQKSSQAPKLLFHYYDKDFNNEADTPDNFQSRRPNTSFCFLDIRSPGLGDTAMYLCATRRIRSAETQYFGPGTRLLVL.

V is TRBV7-2 and J is TRBJ1-1; D is unresolved. Trimming shortened V by 2 bases and J by 1 base, and 5 bases separated the two germline ends. The CDR3 has 13 amino acids. The germline CDR1 and CDR2 sequences are SGHTA and FQGNSA. Here the CDR3 DNA reads TGTGCCAGCAGCTTACCAGGGAACACTGAAGCTTTCTTT. Encoded protein: CASSLPGNTEAFF.

The chain links TRBV5-4 to TRBJ2-5; D unclear. This CDR3 comprises 12 residues. CDR1 is SGHNT and CDR2 is YYREEE in the germline V gene (reference sequence). Trimming stripped 1 base from V and 4 bases from J, with 5 bases between. The CDR3 loop is CASSLPLETQYF. The CDR3 bases are TGTGCCAGCAGCTTGCCACTAGAGACCCAGTACTTC. Variable domain in full (rest from reference TRBV5-4 and TRBJ2-5): ETGVTQSPTHLIKTRGQQVTLRCSSQSGHNTVSWYQQALGQGPQFIFQYYREEENGRGNFPPRFSGLQFPNYSSELNVNALELDDSALYLCASSLPLETQYFGPGTRLLVL.

V and J are TRBV20-1 and TRBJ2-5; TRBD2 agrees at 7 bases. Germline V gives CDR1 DFQATT, CDR2 SNEGSKA (reference sequence). J was trimmed by 4 bases and V by 0 bases; bases with no gene match: 11. The CDR3 is 16 residues long. The CDR3 DNA is TGCAGTGCTAGAGACCCCTCCGCGGGAGCCGCAGAGACCCAGTACTTC. Protein: CSARDPSAGAAETQYF.

This chain uses TRBV27 with TRBJ1-6; weak D call: TRBD1 (6 bases). The V end lost 9 bases, the J end lost 9 bases, and 18 bases lay between the germline ends. The germline V gene encodes CDR1 MNHEY and CDR2 SMNVEV (reference sequence). CDR3 length: 14 amino acids. In DNA, the CDR3 is TGTGCCAGTACTCGGGGGCGTACAATTTCACCCCTCCACTTT. This encodes CASTRGRTISPLHF.

The rearrangement joins TRBV12-5 to TRBJ2-5; 10 nucleotides match TRBD1. Germline trimming cut 2 bases from V and 4 bases from J; bases unmatched to any gene: 4. The germline V gene encodes CDR1 LGHNT and CDR2 FRNRAP. This CDR3 is built from 15 residues. CDR3 DNA sequence: TGTGCTAGTGGTTTGATGACAGGGGGCGCAGAGACCCAGTACTTC. Translating gives CASGLMTGGAETQYF.

As to this clonotype: Germline and junction disagree at one end, which may indicate a read error. V usage is TRBV6-1 and J usage is TRBJ1-2; 8 bases line up with TRBD1. The germline gives CDR1 MNHNS, CDR2 SASEGT. This CDR3 has 13 amino acids. This CDR3 reads CAGSLQGVDGYTF. DNA of the CDR3: TGTGCCGGCAGCTTACAGGGGGTGGATGGCTACACCTTC.

The rearrangement joins TRBV28 to TRBJ2-6; 12 nucleotides match TRBD1. CDR1 and CDR2 (germline): MDHEN, SYDVKM. Unmatched junction bases numbered 6, after V lost 5 bases and J lost 4 bases. The CDR3 spans 17 residues. This CDR3 is CASSDRDRGPGANVLTF. Written as DNA, the CDR3 is TGTGCCAGCAGTGACCGGGACAGGGGGCCGGGGGCCAACGTCCTGACTTTC.

This clonotype was seen more than once but under ten times. The rearrangement joins TRBV6-2 or TRBV6-3 to TRBJ2-2; 10 nucleotides match TRBD2. J was trimmed by 6 bases and V by 6 bases; bases with no gene match: 4. The V gene's germline CDR1 is MNHEY and CDR2 SVGEGT. The CDR3 totals 14 residues. CDR3 DNA: TGTGCCAGCAGCCCCGGGACTAGCGCCGGGGAGCTGTTTTTT. Protein: CASSPGTSAGELFF.

This chain connects TRBV4-2 to TRBJ2-2; no firm D call. V was cut by 0 bases and J by 4 bases, with 9 bases left in between. Germline-derived CDR1 and CDR2 are LGHNA and YNFKEQ. The CDR3 totals 15 residues. This CDR3 reads CASSQDPLPTGELFF. The CDR3 region has the DNA TGTGCCAGCAGCCAAGACCCTCTGCCCACCGGGGAGCTGTTTTTT.

The chain joins TRBV28 to TRBJ2-3; D may be TRBD1 or TRBD2 (5 bases each). This CDR3 contains 13 residues. Between the trimmed V and J ends, which lost 6 bases and 2 bases, there was a span of 9 bases. Germline CDR1 MDHEN, CDR2 SYDVKM. CDR3 DNA: TGTGCCAGCAGACTGGGGACCACAGATACGCAGTATTTT. It yields the protein CASRLGTTDTQYF.

The sample holds one count of this clonotype. With a much larger clone just one base away, this may be a read error. The V gene is TRBV12-3 or TRBV12-4, the J gene TRBJ2-1; TRBD2 agrees at 11 bases. This CDR3 region has 15 residues. In DNA form, the CDR3 reads TGTGCCAGCAGTTTAGGACTAGCGGGGATCAATGAGCAGCTCTTC. This sequence encodes CASSLGLAGINEQLF.

The chain couples TRBV20-1 to TRBJ1-1; D not resolved. Germline V CDR1 and CDR2: DFQATT, SNEGSKA (reference sequence). Trimming took off 0 bases at V and 6 bases at J, with 8 bases between the two ends. The CDR3 loop spans 12 amino acids. CDR3 coding DNA: TGCAGTGCTAGAGATTCGAATCCTGAAGCTTTCTTT. This translates into CSARDSNPEAFF.

This chain uses TRBV7-2 with TRBJ2-5; D unclear. Germline CDR1 SGHTA, CDR2 FQGNSA. CDR3 length: 13 amino acids. Trimming pared 3 bases from V and 1 base from J, leaving 6 bases between. The CDR3 DNA reads TGTGCCAGCAGCTTGGACCGCCAAGAGACCCAGTACTTC. Translating gives CASSLDRQETQYF. Complete variable domain (other parts from reference TRBV7-2 and TRBJ2-5): GAGVSQSPSNKVTEKGKDVELRCDPISGHTALYWYRQSLGQGLEFLIYFQGNSAPDKSGLPSDRFSAERTGGSVSTLTIQRTQQEDSAVYLCASSLDRQETQYFGPGTRLLVL.

The chain links TRBV5-5 to TRBJ2-5; no reliable D call. Trimming took off 5 bases at V and 3 bases at J, with 5 bases between the two ends. Germline V lookup: CDR1 SGHKS, CDR2 YYEKEE (reference sequence). The CDR3 runs to 11 residues. The CDR3 DNA reads TGTGCCAGCAGGGTCGAAGAGACCCAGTACTTC. As protein: CASRVEETQYF.

This chain joins TRBV4-3 and TRBJ2-6; D gene uncertain. This CDR3 has 17 amino acids. Trimming removed 0 bases at V and 0 bases at J, with 9 bases between. The V gene's germline CDR1 is LGHNA and CDR2 YSLEER. This chain's CDR3 is CASSQDSSSSGANVLTF. The CDR3 coding sequence is TGCGCCAGCAGCCAAGACAGTTCTAGCTCTGGGGCCAACGTCCTGACTTTC.

The chain has TRBV11-3 and TRBJ2-5, with 10 bases that match TRBD1. Germline lookup yields CDR1 SGHNT and CDR2 YENEEA. With 5 bases clipped from V and 4 bases from J, the junction kept 4 bases outside the gene matches. The CDR3 consists of 14 residues. The CDR3 sequence: CASSPGQGSETQYF. The CDR3 nucleotides are TGTGCCAGCAGCCCGGGACAGGGGTCAGAGACCCAGTACTTC.